This passage covers 15 T cell receptor beta chains from one sample sequenced in a study of blood T cell repertoires in COVID-19. The data were produced by immunoSEQ multiplex PCR, yet TCRdb's version contains in-frame clones alone and is incomplete. The repertoire holds 150,000 or so clones, with 82% as singletons. The sequencing input was peripheral blood. The receptors originated from a woman aged 40 to 49 with COVID-19, enrolled during active disease.

The V gene is TRBV27, the J gene TRBJ2-3; tentative D call: TRBD2 (5 bases). The CDR3 length is 12 residues. Germline-derived CDR1 and CDR2 are MNHEY and SMNVEV (reference sequence). Deletions cut 5 bases from V and 8 bases from J, with 11 bases between. CDR3 nucleotides: TGTGCCAGCAGTCCACGTCGGGGTACGCAGTATTTT. This codes for CASSPRRGTQYF.

V and J are TRBV6-6 and TRBJ2-3; 9 bases fit TRBD2. Germline trimming cut 5 bases from V and 0 bases from J; bases unmatched to any gene: 15. Germline-derived CDR1 and CDR2 are MNHNY and SVGAGI (reference sequence). This CDR3 spans 19 amino acids. CDR3 in amino acids: CASSPPPGIAGDSTDTQYF. The CDR3, as DNA: TGTGCCAGCAGTCCTCCCCCAGGAATAGCGGGGGATAGCACAGATACGCAGTATTTT.

This clone has just one count. The chain links TRBV6-4 to TRBJ2-3; 11 bases are a match to TRBD2. Germline values: CDR1 MRHNA, CDR2 SNTAGT. The V segment lost 6 bases and the J segment 2 bases; nucleotides outside the gene matches: 1. This CDR3 comprises 14 residues. The CDR3 coding sequence is TGTGCCAGCAGACTAGCGGGGGACACAGATACGCAGTATTTT. Its translation: CASRLAGDTDTQYF.

The chain combines TRBV15 with TRBJ1-1, with no clear D. The germline V gene has CDR1 LNHNV and CDR2 YYDKDF (reference sequence). CDR3 length equals 16 residues. V dropped 0 bases and J dropped 0 bases, with 11 bases sitting between them. The CDR3 loop reads CATSRDVMSMNTEAFF. CDR3 coding DNA: TGTGCCACCAGCAGAGATGTAATGAGCATGAACACTGAAGCTTTCTTT.

The CDR3 DNA follows: TGTGCCAGCGTAGGGGAACTTTCGATCGAGCAGTACGTC. Its protein product is CASVGELSIEQYV. V gene TRBV2 combines with J gene TRBJ2-7, with D perhaps TRBD1 (5 bases). V was clipped by 8 bases and J by 6 bases, with 17 bases between them. The length of the CDR3 is 13 residues. From germline, CDR1 is SNHLY and CDR2 FYNNEI.

The chain recombines TRBV2 with TRBJ2-7; TRBD2 aligns across 11 bases. Germline CDR1 is SNHLY and CDR2 is FYNNEI. V shed 9 bases and J 3 bases; nucleotides not matched to a gene: 7. The CDR3 runs to 14 residues. CDR3 region: CARSGLAAHYEQYF. The CDR3 coding sequence is TGTGCCAGGTCGGGACTAGCGGCTCACTACGAGCAGTACTTC.

This chain uses TRBV29-1 with TRBJ2-7, with TRBD2 as a possible D gene (7 bases). Trimming took 5 bases from V and 3 from J, leaving 14 bases between them. The germline gives CDR1 SQVTM, CDR2 ANQGSEA. This CDR3 comprises 13 residues. CDR3 region: CSVRGATFYEQYF. CDR3 nucleotide sequence: TGCAGCGTTCGGGGGGCGACCTTCTACGAGCAGTACTTC.

The V call is TRBV27, the J call TRBJ2-5; maybe TRBD2 (6 bases). The CDR3 has 16 residues. The V and J ends lost 5 bases and 3 bases respectively, with 19 bases between them. Germline V lookup: CDR1 MNHEY, CDR2 SMNVEV (reference sequence). CDR3 protein: CASSQEYLGGKETQYF. DNA for the CDR3: TGTGCCAGCAGTCAAGAATACCTGGGAGGTAAAGAGACCCAGTACTTC.

The table lists this clone with a count of one. V usage is TRBV3-1 (or the pseudogene TRBV3-2) and J usage is TRBJ1-1, with D unresolved. The CDR3 runs to 14 residues. Trimming removed 0 bases from V and 5 bases from J, with 10 bases in between. Germline V gene lookup returns CDR1 LGHDT and CDR2 YNNKEL (reference sequence). This chain's CDR3 is CASSQDEGWTEAFF. CDR3 nucleotides: TGTGCCAGCAGCCAAGATGAGGGATGGACTGAAGCTTTCTTT.

This clone was observed a single time. The J gene is TRBJ1-3, the V gene TRBV2; D not certain. V lost 2 bases, J lost 0 bases, and 8 bases lay in between. CDR1 is SNHLY and CDR2 is FYNNEI in the germline V gene. The CDR3 runs to 15 residues. CDR3: CASSEHSPSGNTIYF. CDR3 coding DNA: TGTGCCAGCAGTGAACACAGTCCCTCTGGAAACACCATATATTTT.

This sequence joins TRBV30 and TRBJ2-5, with 7 bases matching TRBD2. J lost 5 bases, V lost 0 bases, and 3 bases had no gene match. The CDR3 contains 13 residues. CDR1 is GTSNPN and CDR2 is SVGIG in the germline V gene (reference sequence). As DNA, the CDR3 is TGTGCCTGGAGTGTAGACGGGAGGGAGACCCAGTACTTC. This translates into CAWSVDGRETQYF.

V and J are TRBV19 and TRBJ1-1, with unresolved D. Germline assignment: CDR1 LNHDA and CDR2 SQIVND (reference sequence). V shed 5 bases and J shed 0 bases, with 10 bases lying between them. This CDR3 region has 14 residues. This chain's CDR3 is CASSPTVLNTEAFF. The CDR3 nucleotides are TGTGCCAGTAGTCCCACGGTGCTGAACACTGAAGCTTTCTTT. The full variable domain, its missing parts supplied by reference TRBV19 and TRBJ1-1, is DGGITQSPKYLFRKEGQNVTLSCEQNLNHDAMYWYRQDPGQGLRLIYYSQIVNDFQKGDIAEGYSVSREKKESFPLTVTSAQKNPTAFYLCASSPTVLNTEAFFGQGTRLTVV.

The chain combines TRBV28 with TRBJ2-7, with 7 bases fitting TRBD2. Germline trimming cut 4 bases from V and 1 base from J; bases unmatched to any gene: 7. Germline assignment: CDR1 MDHEN and CDR2 SYDVKM. This CDR3 region has 15 residues. The CDR3 DNA follows: TGTGCCAGCAGTTCGCCGGGACTAACTTCCTACGAGCAGTACTTC. It specifies CASSSPGLTSYEQYF.

This clone appeared a single time. This rearrangement joins TRBV30 to TRBJ2-2, with a weak D call TRBD1 (6 bases). The germline CDR1 and CDR2 sequences are GTSNPN and SVGIG (reference sequence). The CDR3 totals 11 residues. The V gene lost 7 bases and the J gene lost 5 bases, with 8 bases spanning the gap. CDR3 amino acids: CAYRVTGELFF. CDR3 bases: TGTGCCTACAGGGTGACCGGGGAGCTGTTTTTT.

The V call is TRBV6-5, the J call TRBJ1-1; TRBD1 matches 7 bases. Germline values: CDR1 MNHEY, CDR2 SVGAGI. Trimming at V came to 5 bases and at J to 6 bases, leaving 9 bases not matched to a gene. There are 14 residues in the CDR3. CDR3 region: CASSHDRVRAEAFF. Here the CDR3 DNA reads TGTGCCAGCAGTCACGACAGGGTGAGAGCTGAAGCTTTCTTT.